The 5 T cell receptor beta chains below come from one sample, sequenced in a study of OX40 agonist ivuxolimab in advanced cancers. Some clones are missing from TCRdb's copy, which holds only in-frame ones; the method was immunoSEQ multiplex PCR. Of about 72,000 clones in the sample, 80% to 90% were seen once. Sequences were derived from CD4+ or CD8+ T cells sorted from blood, sampled in a trial of the OX40 agonist ivuxolimab. The receptors originated from an adult with an advanced solid tumor such as melanoma, head and neck, liver or kidney cancer.

The chain combines TRBV27 with TRBJ2-3; D ambiguous. The CDR3 length is 15 residues. Trimming removed 4 bases from V and 1 base from J, with 12 bases in between. Germline V gives CDR1 MNHEY, CDR2 SMNVEV (reference sequence). The CDR3 region has the DNA TGTGCCAGCAGTTCTCGTGACCCCCGCACAGATACGCAGTATTTT. Residues: CASSSRDPRTDTQYF.

The chain is built from TRBV11-3 and TRBJ2-7; 9 bases map to TRBD2. This CDR3 contains 16 residues. V lost 1 base, J lost 5 bases, and 9 bases stayed unmatched. Germline CDR1 reads SGHNT; CDR2 reads YENEEA. CDR3 sequence (DNA): TGTGCCAGCAGCTTAGTTGTGGCTAGCGGGATTGACGAGCAGTACTTC. Translation: CASSLVVASGIDEQYF.

The chain is built from TRBV6-5 and TRBJ1-4, with a weak D call TRBD1 (5 bases). Looked up from germline, CDR1 is MNHEY and CDR2 is SVGAGI. V was clipped by 5 bases and J by 5 bases, with 12 bases between them. This CDR3 contains 14 residues. The CDR3 DNA is TGTGCCAGCAGTCCGGGACCGAAGAATGAAAAACTGTTTTTT. Translating it yields CASSPGPKNEKLFF.

This clone was recorded once. At one end the junction does not follow the germline gene, possibly because of a read error. The chain recombines TRBV2 with TRBJ1-2, with 8 bases identical to TRBD1. The germline V gene has CDR1 SNHLY and CDR2 FYNNEI. The CDR3 runs to 15 residues. DNA for the CDR3: TGTGCCAGCAGCGAAGAGGGACAGGTGAACTATGGCTACACCTTC. Protein sequence: CASSEEGQVNYGYTF.

This clone was seen just once. The chain combines TRBV10-3 with TRBJ2-7, with D maybe TRBD2 (6 bases). The CDR3 has 15 amino acids. The V and J ends lost 3 bases and 0 bases respectively, with 12 bases between them. CDR1 and CDR2 from the germline V gene are ENHRY and SYGVKD. Here the CDR3 DNA reads TGTGCCATCAGTGACGGGACTCTCAGCTCCTACGAGCAGTACTTC. Protein product: CAISDGTLSSYEQYF.